What follows describes a single T cell receptor beta chain. Its target is not known. MiXCR, run by TCRdb on the reads, gives a single entry per CDR3 protein. The sample carries roughly 150,000 distinct CDR3 sequences, roughly a quarter recorded once. This entry belongs to a study of T cell repertoires in cytomegalovirus infection. At the level of the study: Matching HLA type and CMV infection were both indicated by public TCR beta signatures. Overall study findings and caveats: Predominance within the ex vivo response was attributable to HLA-C-restricted CMV-specific TCR beta clonotypes.

V trimming: 3 bases; J trimming: 3 bases; junction bases outside the gene matches: 7. The CDR3 length is 16 residues. Germline V gives CDR1 MNHEY, CDR2 SMNVEV (reference sequence). Sequenced: PBMCs. The receptor was isolated from a human donor in good health (CMV status not recorded). Some clones in this sample may be carry-over from other donors' samples. The chain carries TRBV27 and TRBJ2-3, with 9 positions matching TRBD2. This chain's CDR3 is CASSFRSGSGTDTQYF. In DNA form, the CDR3 reads TGTGCCAGCAGTTTCCGTAGCGGGAGCGGGACAGATACGCAGTATTTT.